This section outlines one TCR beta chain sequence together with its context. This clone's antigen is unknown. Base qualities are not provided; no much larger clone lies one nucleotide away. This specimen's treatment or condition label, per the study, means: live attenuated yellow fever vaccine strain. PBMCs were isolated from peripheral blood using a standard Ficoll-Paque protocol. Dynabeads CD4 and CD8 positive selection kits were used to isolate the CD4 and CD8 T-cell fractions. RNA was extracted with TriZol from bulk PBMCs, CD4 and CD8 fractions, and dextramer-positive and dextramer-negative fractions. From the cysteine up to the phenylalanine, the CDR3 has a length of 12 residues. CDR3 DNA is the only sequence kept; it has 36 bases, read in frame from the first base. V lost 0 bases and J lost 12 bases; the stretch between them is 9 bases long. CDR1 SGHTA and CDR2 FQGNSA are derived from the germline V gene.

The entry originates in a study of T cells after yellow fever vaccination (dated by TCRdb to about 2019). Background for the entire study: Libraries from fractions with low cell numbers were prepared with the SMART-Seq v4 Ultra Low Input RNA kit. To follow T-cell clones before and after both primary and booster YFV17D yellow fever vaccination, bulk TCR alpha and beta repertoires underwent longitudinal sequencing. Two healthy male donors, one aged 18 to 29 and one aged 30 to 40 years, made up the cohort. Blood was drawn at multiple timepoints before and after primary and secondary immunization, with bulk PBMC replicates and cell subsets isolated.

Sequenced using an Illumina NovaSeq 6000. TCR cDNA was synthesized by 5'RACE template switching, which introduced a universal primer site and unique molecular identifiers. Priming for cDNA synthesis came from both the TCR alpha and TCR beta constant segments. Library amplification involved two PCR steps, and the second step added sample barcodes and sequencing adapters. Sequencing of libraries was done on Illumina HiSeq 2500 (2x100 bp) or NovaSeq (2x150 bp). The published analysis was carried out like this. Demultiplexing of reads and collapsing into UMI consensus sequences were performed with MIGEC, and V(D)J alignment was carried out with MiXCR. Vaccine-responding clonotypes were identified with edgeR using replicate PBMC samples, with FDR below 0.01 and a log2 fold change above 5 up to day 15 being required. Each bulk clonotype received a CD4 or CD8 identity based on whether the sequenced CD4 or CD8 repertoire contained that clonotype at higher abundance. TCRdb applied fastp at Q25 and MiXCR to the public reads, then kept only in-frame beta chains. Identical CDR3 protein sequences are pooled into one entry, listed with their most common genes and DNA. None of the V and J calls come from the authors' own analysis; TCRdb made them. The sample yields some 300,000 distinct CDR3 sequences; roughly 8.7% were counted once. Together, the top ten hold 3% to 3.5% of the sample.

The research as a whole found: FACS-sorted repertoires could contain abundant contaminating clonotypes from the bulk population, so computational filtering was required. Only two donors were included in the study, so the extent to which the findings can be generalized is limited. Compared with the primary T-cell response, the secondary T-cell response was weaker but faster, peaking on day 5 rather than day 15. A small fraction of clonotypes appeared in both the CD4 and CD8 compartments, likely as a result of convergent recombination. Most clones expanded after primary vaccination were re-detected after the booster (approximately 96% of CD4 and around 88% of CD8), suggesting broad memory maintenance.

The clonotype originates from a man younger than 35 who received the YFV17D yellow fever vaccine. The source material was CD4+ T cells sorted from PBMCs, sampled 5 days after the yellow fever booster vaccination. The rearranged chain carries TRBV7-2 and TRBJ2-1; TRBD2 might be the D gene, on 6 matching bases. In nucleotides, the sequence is TGTGCCAGCAGCTTAGCGGGGGACTGGCAGTTCTTC. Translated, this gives CASSLAGDWQFF.